The clone carrying this TCR beta chain was found a few times. Its antigen is currently unknown. As TCR cDNA was made by 5'RACE template switching, a universal primer site and UMIs were added. In TCRdb, the 5' RACE reads were re-called with MiXCR into one record per CDR3 protein. Of a few hundred thousand distinct CDR3 sequences in the sample, more than 3% were seen once. This sample is part of a study of T cells after yellow fever vaccination. The study, taken as a whole, reports: Just a small share of clonotypes turned up in the CD4 compartment as well as the CD8 compartment.

Germline loops: CDR1 SGHNT, CDR2 YYREEE (reference sequence). Trimming removed 4 bases from V and 10 bases from J, with 9 bases in between. The CDR3 contains 11 residues. Source: PBMCs, taken on the day of the yellow fever booster vaccination. This receptor was identified in a man younger than 30 who received the YFV17D yellow fever vaccine. This rearrangement joins TRBV5-4 to TRBJ2-1; D ambiguous. Here the CDR3 reads CASSPGVEQFF. The DNA of the CDR3 is TGTGCCAGCAGCCCCGGAGTAGAGCAGTTCTTC.